The clone carrying this T cell receptor (beta chain) was observed many times. Its antigen is unknown. Libraries of TCR beta came from iRepertoire HTBI primers plus Arm-PCR of CDR3 regions. TCRdb analysed the multiplex PCR reads with MiXCR anew, one entry per CDR3 protein. The table has hundreds of thousands of distinct CDR3 sequences, less than 20% seen once. This CDR3 is 16 amino acids long. V lost 2 bases and J lost 3, with 17 bases in between. Germline CDR1 and CDR2: MDHEN and SYDVKM. The sample comes from a study of regulatory T cells in long-lasting Graves disease. Whole-study results and caveats: TRBV28, TRBJ1-2 and TRBJ2-5 were favored in persistent disease.

Noted time point: newly diagnosed GD, antithyroid drugs for less than 3 months. With RNA extracted from PBMCs as input, the TCR library was made. The source of the patients was an endocrinology department in Xi'an, China. These data are also associated with another study on T cells in Graves' hyperthyroidism and ophthalmopathy. That source adds: When the TCR CDR3 underwent first-round RT-PCR, the HTBI primer set was used. Using 13 V-J features, a model discriminated ophthalmopathy from stable hyperthyroidism.

The chain recombines TRBV28 with TRBJ2-7; D not resolved. The sample here was peripheral blood mononuclear cells (PBMCs), taken at new diagnosis, from a patient treated with antithyroid drugs. The sequence came from a woman in her thirties with Graves disease. CDR3 bases: TGTGCCAGCAGTTTAAAGGCCAAGCGAGTCGGCTACGAGCAGTACTTC. Translation gives CASSLKAKRVGYEQYF.